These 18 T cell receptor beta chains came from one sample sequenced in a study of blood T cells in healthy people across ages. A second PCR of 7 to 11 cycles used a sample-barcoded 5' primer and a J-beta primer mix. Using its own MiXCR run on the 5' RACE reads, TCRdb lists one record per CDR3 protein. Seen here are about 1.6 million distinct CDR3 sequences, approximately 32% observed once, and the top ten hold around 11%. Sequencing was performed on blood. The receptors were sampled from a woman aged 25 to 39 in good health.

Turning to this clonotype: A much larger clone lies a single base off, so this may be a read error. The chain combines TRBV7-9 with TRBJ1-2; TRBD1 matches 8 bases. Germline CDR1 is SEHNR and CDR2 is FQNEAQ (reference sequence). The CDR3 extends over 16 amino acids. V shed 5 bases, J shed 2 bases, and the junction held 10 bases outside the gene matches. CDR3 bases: TGTGCCAGCAGCCAAGCAGGGGGCGTTGAGAACTATGGCTACACCTTC. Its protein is CASSQAGGVENYGYTF.

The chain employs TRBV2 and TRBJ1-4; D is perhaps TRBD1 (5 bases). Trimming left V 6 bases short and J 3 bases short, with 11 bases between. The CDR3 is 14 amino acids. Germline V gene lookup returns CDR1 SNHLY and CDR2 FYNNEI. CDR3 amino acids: CASSWTRSNEKLFF. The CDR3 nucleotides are TGTGCCAGCAGCTGGACACGGTCTAATGAAAAACTGTTTTTT.

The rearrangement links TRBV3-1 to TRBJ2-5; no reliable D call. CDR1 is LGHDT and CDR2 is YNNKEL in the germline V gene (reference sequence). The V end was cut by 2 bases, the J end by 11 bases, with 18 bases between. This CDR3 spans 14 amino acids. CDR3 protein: CASSQIRAAYGQYF. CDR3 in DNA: TGTGCCAGCAGCCAAATTAGGGCAGCTTACGGGCAGTACTTC.

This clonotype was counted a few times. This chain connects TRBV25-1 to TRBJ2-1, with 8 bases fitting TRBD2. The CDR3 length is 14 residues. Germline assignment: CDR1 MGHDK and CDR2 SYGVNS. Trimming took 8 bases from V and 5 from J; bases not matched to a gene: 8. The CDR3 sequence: CASVPRGGNNEQFF. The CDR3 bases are TGTGCCAGCGTCCCCCGGGGGGGCAACAATGAGCAGTTCTTC. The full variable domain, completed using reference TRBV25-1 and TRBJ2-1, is EADIYQTPRYLVIGTGKKITLECSQTMGHDKMYWYQQDPGMELHLIHYSYGVNSTEKGDLSSESTVSRIRTEHFPLTLESARPSHTSQYLCASVPRGGNNEQFFGPGTRLTVL.

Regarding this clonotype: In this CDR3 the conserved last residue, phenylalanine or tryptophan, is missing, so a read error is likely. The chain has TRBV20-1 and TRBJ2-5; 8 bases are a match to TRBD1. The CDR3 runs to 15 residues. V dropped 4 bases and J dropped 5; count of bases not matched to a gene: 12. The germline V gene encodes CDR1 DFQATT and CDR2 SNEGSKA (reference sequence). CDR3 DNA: TGCAGTGCTATTCCCCCGACAGGGGCCGGGGAGACCCAGTACGTC. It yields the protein CSAIPPTGAGETQYV.

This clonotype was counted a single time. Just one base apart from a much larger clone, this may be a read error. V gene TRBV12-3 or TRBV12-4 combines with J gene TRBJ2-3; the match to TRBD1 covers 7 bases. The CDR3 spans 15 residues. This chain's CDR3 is CASSQLTGVADAQYF. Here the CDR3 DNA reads TGTGCCAGCAGTCAACTCACAGGGGTGGCAGATGCGCAGTATTTT.

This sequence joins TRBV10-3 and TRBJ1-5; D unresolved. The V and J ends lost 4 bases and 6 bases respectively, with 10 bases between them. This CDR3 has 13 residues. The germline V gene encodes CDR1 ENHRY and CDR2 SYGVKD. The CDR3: CAISVYNGQPQHF. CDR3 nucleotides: TGTGCCATCAGTGTCTATAACGGTCAGCCCCAGCATTTT.

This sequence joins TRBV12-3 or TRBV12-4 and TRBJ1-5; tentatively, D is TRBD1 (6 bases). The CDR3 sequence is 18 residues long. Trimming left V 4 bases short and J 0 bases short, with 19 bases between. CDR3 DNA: TGTGCCAGCAGTTCCCACCTTAGGGGGTGGAATAGCAATCAGCCCCAGCATTTT. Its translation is CASSSHLRGWNSNQPQHF.

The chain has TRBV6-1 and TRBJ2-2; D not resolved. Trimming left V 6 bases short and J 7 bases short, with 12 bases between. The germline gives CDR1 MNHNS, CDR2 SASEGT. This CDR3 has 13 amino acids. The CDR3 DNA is TGTGCCAGCAGCGCGGACGGGCTCGGGGAGCTGTTTTTT. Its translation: CASSADGLGELFF.

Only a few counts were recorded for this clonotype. In DNA, the CDR3 is TGTGCCAGCACCCCTTCCGGGACAGGGGGTTTTGAGACCCAGTACTTC. Encoded protein: CASTPSGTGGFETQYF. This chain connects TRBV28 to TRBJ2-5; 11 bases are shared with TRBD1. From germline, CDR1 is MDHEN and CDR2 SYDVKM. CDR3 size: 16 residues. Germline trimming cut 7 bases from V and 5 bases from J; bases unmatched to any gene: 12.

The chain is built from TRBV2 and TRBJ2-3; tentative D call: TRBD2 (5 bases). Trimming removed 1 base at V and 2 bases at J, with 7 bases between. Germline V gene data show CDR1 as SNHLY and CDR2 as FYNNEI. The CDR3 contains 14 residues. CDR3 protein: CASSEGGLTDTQYF. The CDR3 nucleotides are TGTGCCAGCAGTGAAGGCGGACTCACAGATACGCAGTATTTT.

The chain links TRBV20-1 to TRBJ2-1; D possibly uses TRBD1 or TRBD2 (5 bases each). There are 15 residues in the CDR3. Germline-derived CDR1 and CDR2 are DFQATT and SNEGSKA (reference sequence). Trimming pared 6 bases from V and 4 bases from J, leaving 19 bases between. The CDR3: CSATNLRGQYNEQFF. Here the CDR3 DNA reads TGCAGTGCAACCAATTTGAGGGGCCAGTACAATGAGCAGTTCTTC.

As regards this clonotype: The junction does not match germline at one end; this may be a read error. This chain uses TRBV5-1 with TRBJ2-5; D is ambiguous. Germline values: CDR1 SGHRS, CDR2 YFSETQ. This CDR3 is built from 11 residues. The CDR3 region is CASRFQEIQYF. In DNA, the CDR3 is TGCGCCAGCAGGTTCCAAGAGATCCAGTACTTC.

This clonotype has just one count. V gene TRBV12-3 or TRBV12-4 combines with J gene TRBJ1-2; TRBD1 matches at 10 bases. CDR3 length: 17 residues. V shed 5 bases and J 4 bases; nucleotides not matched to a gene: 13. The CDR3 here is CASSLGQGVGEVYGYTF. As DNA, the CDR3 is TGTGCCAGCAGTCTCGGACAGGGGGTGGGTGAAGTCTATGGCTACACCTTC.

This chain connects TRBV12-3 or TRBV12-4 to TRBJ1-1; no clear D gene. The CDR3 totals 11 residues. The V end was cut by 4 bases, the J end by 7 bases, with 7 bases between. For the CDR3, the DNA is TGTGCCAGCAGTTCTGGGTTTGAAGCTTTCTTT. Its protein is CASSSGFEAFF.

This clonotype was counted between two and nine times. DNA of the CDR3: TGTGCCAGCAACCGCCCCCCGGGGACAGGGGAACACGAGCAGTACTTC. Translating it yields CASNRPPGTGEHEQYF. The chain recombines TRBV6-2 or TRBV6-3 with TRBJ2-7; TRBD1 aligns across 10 bases. V shed 7 bases and J 5 bases; nucleotides not matched to a gene: 14. CDR1 is MNHEY and CDR2 is SVGEGT in the germline V gene. The CDR3 is 16 residues long.

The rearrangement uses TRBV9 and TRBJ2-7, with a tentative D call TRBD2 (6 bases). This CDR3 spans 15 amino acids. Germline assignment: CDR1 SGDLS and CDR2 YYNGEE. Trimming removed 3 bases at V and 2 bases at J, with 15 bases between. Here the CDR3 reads CASSGGAGNTYEQYF. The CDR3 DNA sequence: TGTGCCAGCAGCGGCGGGGCAGGGAATACCTACGAGCAGTACTTC.

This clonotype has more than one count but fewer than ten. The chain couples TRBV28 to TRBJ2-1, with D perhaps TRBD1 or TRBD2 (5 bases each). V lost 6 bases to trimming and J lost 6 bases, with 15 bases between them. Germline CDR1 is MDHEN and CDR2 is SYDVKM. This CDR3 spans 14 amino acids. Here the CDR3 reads CASRMTAVINEQFF. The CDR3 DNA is TGTGCCAGCAGAATGACAGCGGTGATCAATGAGCAGTTCTTC. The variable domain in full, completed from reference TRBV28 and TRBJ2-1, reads DVKVTQSSRYLVKRTGEKVFLECVQDMDHENMFWYRQDPGLGLRLIYFSYDVKMKEKGDIPEGYSVSREKKERFSLILESASTNQTSMYLCASRMTAVINEQFFGPGTRLTVL.